This TCR beta chain came from a study of blood T cell repertoires in COVID-19. Study at large: The United States, Italy and Spain supplied acute and convalescent COVID-19 samples. In each case, the material was cDNA or gDNA derived from T cells, B-cell-depleted T cells, or PBMCs.

CDR1 is MNHEY, CDR2 SMNVEV, per germline (reference sequence). The V segment lost 6 bases and the J segment 1 base; nucleotides outside the gene matches: 8. The CDR3 spans 16 residues. Per the original methods: Estimates of nucleated cell counts were drawn from the amplification of reference gene primers. TCRdb's copy holds only in-frame clones and misses some; the assay was immunoSEQ multiplex PCR. For V, J and clone size, that table is used; D and trimming come from the DNA. The sample has roughly 250,000 clones; roughly 80% are singletons. The receptor's source is an older woman with acute or convalescent COVID-19. V is TRBV27 and J is TRBJ2-1, with 8 bases aligning to TRBD1. The sample consisted of peripheral blood. CDR3 region: CASRGTTGGSYNEQFF. The CDR3 DNA follows: TGTGCCAGCAGAGGAACTACAGGGGGTTCCTACAATGAGCAGTTCTTC.